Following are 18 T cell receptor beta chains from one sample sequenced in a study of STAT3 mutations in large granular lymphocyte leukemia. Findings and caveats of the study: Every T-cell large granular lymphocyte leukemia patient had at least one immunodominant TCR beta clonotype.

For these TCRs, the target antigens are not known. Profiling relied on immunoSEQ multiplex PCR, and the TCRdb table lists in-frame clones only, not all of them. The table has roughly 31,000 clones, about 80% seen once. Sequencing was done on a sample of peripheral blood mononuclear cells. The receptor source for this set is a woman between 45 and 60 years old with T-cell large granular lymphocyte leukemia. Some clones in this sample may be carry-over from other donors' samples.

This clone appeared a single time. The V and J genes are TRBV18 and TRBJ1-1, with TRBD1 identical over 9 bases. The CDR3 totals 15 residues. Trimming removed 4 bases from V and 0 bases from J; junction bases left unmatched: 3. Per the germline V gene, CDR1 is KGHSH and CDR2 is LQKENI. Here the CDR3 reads CASSRRDRVNTEAFF. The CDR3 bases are TGTGCCAGCTCACGTCGGGACAGGGTGAACACTGAAGCTTTCTTT.

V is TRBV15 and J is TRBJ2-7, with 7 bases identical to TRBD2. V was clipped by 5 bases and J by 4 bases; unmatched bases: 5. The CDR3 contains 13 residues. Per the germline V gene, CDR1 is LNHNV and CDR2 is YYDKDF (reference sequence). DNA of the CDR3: TGTGCCACCAGCGACTCGCGGGGGTACGAGCAGTACTTC. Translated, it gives CATSDSRGYEQYF. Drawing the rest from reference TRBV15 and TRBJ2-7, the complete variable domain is DAMVIQNPRYQVTQFGKPVTLSCSQTLNHNVMYWYQQKSSQAPKLLFHYYDKDFNNEADTPDNFQSRRPNTSFCFLDIRSPGLGDTAMYLCATSDSRGYEQYFGPGTRLTVT.

CDR3 loop: CASSEYGGHSFTEAFF. The CDR3 DNA sequence: TGTGCCAGCAGTGAATATGGGGGACACTCCTTCACTGAAGCTTTCTTT. This chain uses TRBV25-1 with TRBJ1-1, with D perhaps matching TRBD1 (6 bases). The ends were cut back, 0 bases at V and 4 bases at J, with 15 bases in the middle. Germline V gene sequence: CDR1 MGHDK, CDR2 SYGVNS. This CDR3 has 16 amino acids. Complete variable domain (other parts from reference TRBV25-1 and TRBJ1-1): EADIYQTPRYLVIGTGKKITLECSQTMGHDKMYWYQQDPGMELHLIHYSYGVNSTEKGDLSSESTVSRIRTEHFPLTLESARPSHTSQYLCASSEYGGHSFTEAFFGQGTRLTVV.

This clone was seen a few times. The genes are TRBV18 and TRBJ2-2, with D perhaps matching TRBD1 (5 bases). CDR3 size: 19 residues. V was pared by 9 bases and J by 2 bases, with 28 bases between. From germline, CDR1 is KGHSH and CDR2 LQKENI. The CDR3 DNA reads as TGTGCCAGTCCACTCCCAATTAGCCTTGACAGCTATAACACCGGGGAGCTGTTTTTT. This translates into CASPLPISLDSYNTGELFF.

CDR3 in amino acids: CASSLREGRTDTQYF. DNA of the CDR3: TGTGCCAGCTCACTAAGGGAGGGCCGGACAGATACGCAGTATTTT. The chain couples TRBV18 to TRBJ2-3; 7 bases are shared with TRBD2. The length of the CDR3 is 15 residues. V shed 4 bases, J shed 3 bases, and the junction held 7 bases outside the gene matches. Germline CDR1 and CDR2: KGHSH and LQKENI.

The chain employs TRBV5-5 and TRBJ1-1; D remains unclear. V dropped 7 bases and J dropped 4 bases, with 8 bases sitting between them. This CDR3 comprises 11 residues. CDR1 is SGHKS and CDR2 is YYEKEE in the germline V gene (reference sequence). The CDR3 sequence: CASGVSTEAFF. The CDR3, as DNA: TGTGCCAGCGGCGTAAGCACTGAAGCTTTCTTT. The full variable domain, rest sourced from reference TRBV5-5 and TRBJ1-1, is DAGVTQSPTHLIKTRGQQVTLRCSPISGHKSVSWYQQVLGQGPQFIFQYYEKEERGRGNFPDRFSARQFPNYSSELNVNALLLGDSALYLCASGVSTEAFFGQGTRLTVV.

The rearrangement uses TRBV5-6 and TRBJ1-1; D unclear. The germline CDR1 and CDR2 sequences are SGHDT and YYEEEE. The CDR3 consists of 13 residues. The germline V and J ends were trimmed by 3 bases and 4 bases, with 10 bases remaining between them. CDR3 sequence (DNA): TGTGCCAGCAGCTCCTGGCCGTCCACTGAAGCTTTCTTT. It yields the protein CASSSWPSTEAFF.

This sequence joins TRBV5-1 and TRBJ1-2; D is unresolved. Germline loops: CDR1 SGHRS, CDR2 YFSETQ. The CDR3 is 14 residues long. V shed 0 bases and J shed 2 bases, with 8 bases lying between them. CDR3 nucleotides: TGCGCCAGCAGCTTGGCCAAGGGCAACTATGGCTACACCTTC. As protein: CASSLAKGNYGYTF.

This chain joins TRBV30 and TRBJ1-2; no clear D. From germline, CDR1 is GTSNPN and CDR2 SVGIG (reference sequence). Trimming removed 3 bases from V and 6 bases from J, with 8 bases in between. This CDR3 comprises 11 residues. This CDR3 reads CAWRARDGYTF. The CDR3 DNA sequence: TGTGCCTGGAGGGCGAGGGATGGCTACACCTTC.

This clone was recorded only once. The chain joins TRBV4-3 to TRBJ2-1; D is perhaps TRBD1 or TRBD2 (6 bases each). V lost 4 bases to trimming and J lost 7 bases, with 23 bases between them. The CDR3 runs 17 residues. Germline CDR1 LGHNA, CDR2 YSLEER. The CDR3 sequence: CASSPRPVGEGGNEQFF. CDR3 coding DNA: TGCGCCAGCAGCCCAAGACCCGTGGGGGAAGGGGGGAATGAGCAGTTCTTC.

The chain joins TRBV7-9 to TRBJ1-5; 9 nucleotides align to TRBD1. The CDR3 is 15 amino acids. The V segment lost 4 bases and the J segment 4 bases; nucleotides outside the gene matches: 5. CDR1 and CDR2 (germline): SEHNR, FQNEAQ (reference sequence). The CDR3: CASSSDRGPNQPQHF. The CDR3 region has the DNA TGTGCCAGCAGCTCGGACAGGGGACCGAATCAGCCCCAGCATTTT.

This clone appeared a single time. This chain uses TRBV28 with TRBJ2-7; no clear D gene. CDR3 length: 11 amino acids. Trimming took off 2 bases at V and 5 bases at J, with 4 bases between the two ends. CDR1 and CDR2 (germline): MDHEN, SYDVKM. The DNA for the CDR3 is TGTGCCAGCAGTTTAGCCAACGAGCAGTACTTC. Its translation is CASSLANEQYF.

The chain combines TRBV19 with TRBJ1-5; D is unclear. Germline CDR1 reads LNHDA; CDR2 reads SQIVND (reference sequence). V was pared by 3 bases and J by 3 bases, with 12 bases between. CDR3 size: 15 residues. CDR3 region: CASSMKAGANQPQHF. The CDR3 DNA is TGTGCCAGTAGTATGAAGGCAGGCGCCAATCAGCCCCAGCATTTT.

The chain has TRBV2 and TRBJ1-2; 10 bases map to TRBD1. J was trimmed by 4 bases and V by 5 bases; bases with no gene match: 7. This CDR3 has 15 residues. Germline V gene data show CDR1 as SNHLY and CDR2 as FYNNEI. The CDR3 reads CASSQTWTGGYGYTF. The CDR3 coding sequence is TGTGCCAGCAGTCAGACTTGGACAGGGGGCTATGGCTACACCTTC.

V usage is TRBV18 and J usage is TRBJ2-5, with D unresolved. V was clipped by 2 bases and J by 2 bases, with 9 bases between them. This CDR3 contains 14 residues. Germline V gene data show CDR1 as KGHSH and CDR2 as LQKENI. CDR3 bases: TGTGCCAGCTCACCAGATAGGGTGCAAGAGACCCAGTACTTC. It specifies CASSPDRVQETQYF.

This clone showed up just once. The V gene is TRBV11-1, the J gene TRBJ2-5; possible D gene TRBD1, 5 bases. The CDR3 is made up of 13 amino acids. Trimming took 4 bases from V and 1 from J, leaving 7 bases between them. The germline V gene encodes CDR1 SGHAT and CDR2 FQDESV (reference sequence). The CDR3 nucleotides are TGTGCCAGCAGCTGGGGCATCCAAGAGACCCAGTACTTC. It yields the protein CASSWGIQETQYF.

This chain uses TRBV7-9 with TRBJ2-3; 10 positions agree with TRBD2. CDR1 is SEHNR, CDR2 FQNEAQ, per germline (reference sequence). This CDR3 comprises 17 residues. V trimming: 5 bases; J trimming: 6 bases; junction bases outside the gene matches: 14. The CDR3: CASSRAPWTSGTDTQYF. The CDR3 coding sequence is TGTGCCAGCAGCCGTGCCCCCTGGACTAGCGGAACGGATACGCAGTATTTT.

The CDR3 sequence: CASSRSGRAYVTQYF. Written as DNA, the CDR3 is TGCGCCAGCAGCCGTAGCGGGAGGGCCTATGTTACGCAGTATTTT. This chain links TRBV5-1 with TRBJ2-3, with 11 bases aligning to TRBD2. The CDR3 has 15 amino acids. The germline V gene encodes CDR1 SGHRS and CDR2 YFSETQ. Trimming at V came to 4 bases and at J to 8 bases, leaving 9 bases not matched to a gene. The full variable domain, rest sourced from reference TRBV5-1 and TRBJ2-3, is KAGVTQTPRYLIKTRGQQVTLSCSPISGHRSVSWYQQTPGQGLQFLFEYFSETQRNKGNFPGRFSGRQFSNSRSEMNVSTLELGDSALYLCASSRSGRAYVTQYFGPGTRLTVL.